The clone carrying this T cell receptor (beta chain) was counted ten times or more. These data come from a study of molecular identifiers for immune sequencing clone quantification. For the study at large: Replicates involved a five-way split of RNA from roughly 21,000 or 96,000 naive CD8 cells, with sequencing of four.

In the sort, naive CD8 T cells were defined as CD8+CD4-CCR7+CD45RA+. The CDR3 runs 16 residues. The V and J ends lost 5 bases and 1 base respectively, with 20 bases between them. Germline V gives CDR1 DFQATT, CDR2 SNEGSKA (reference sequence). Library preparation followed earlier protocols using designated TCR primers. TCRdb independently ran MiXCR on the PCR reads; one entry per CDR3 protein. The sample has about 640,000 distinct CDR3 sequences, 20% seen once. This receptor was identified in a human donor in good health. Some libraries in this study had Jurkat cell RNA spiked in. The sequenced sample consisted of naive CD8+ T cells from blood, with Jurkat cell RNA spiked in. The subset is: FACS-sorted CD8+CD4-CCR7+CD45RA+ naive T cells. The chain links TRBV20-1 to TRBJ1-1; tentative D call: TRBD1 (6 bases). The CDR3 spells CSAPKDNRDGNTEAFF. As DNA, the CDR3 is TGCAGTGCTCCAAAAGACAACAGGGATGGGAACACTGAAGCTTTCTTT.